The sequence of this TCR beta chain was determined in a study of blood T cell repertoires in COVID-19 (dated by TCRdb to between 2020 and 2021). Notes on the research overall: The collaborator samples originated in the United States, Italy and Spain and spanned the acute and convalescent phases of COVID-19. The prospective study material was composed of cDNA or gDNA derived from T cells, B-cell-depleted T cells, or PBMCs. Deeply sampled blood TCRbeta repertoires from subjects exposed to, actively infected with, or recovered from COVID-19 were included in the dataset. The repertoires were made available in a free public database intended to serve as a resource for research on the immune response to SARS-CoV-2. Samples came from the ongoing ImmuneRACE study (first 160 participants) plus 1,254 subjects from 6 global collaborators. Nearly every sample came with metadata listing a de-identified subject ID, COVID-19 status, age in years and sex. Where available, HLA class I and class II types were taken from metadata supplied by the sample provider and were not determined by assay-based typing. Broad study findings and their caveats: The amount of clinical and demographic metadata varied by source and participant and was provided uncurated.

Details on this clone: Its antigen target is currently unknown. No base-level quality is on record; no much larger clone is a single base apart.

The germline V end is reduced by 8 bases and the J end by 6 bases; junction bases left unmatched: 2. The CDR3 starts with the cysteine, ends with the phenylalanine, and has 12 residues. Only the CDR3 DNA stays, 36 bases, in frame from base 1. Via the germline V gene (reference sequence), CDR1 is SEHNR and CDR2 FQNEAQ. TCRbeta CDR3 regions were amplified from genomic DNA using the immunoSEQ Assay, a bias-controlled multiplex PCR. The paper's processing steps were these. Within the assay, amplification of reference gene primers was used to estimate how many nucleated cells each sample contained. To quantify the absolute abundance of each unique TCRbeta CDR3 rearrangement, sequence reads were collapsed and filtered. Productive Simpson clonality was computed per sample as the square root of Simpson's diversity index over productive rearrangements. In TCRdb, the immuneACCESS table is reduced to in-frame sequences with V and J assigned. These tables do not hold every clone; where another copy was compared, an unresolved V gene accounts for under half, and the others remain unexplained. V, J and clone size were drawn from that table, and D and trimming were deduced from the DNA. For this sample the table gives about 280,000 clones, of which approximately 90% were detected only once. The ten biggest clones cover approximately 2.9% of the sample.

Enrolling through a virtual design, the prospective study's participants ranged in age from about 18 to 100 years and lived across about two dozen United States geographic areas. To assign participants to cohorts, the prospective study relied on clinical history that participants themselves reported in a screening survey and a study questionnaire. Exposed participants had been in contact with someone with a PCR-confirmed or clinician-diagnosed COVID-19 case within 2 weeks of study entry. In the prospective study, mobile phlebotomists collected whole blood, serum and a nasopharyngeal or oropharyngeal swab from each participant. Prospective study participants could optionally give additional blood draws and questionnaires over a roughly two-month period. Prospective study blood samples were shipped either frozen or at room temperature before DNA extraction.

The clonotype originates from a middle-aged man who had been exposed to COVID-19. The sequence joins TRBV7-9 to TRBJ2-3, with 10 bases aligning to TRBD2. Input material: PBMCs or T cells enriched from blood (not recorded which). The CDR3 has the sequence CASGTSVDTQYF. At the DNA level, the sequence is TGTGCCAGCGGGACTAGCGTGGATACGCAGTATTTT.